The clone carrying this T cell receptor (beta chain) was detected a few times. What it binds is not known. MiXCR was run by TCRdb on the reads, yielding one entry per CDR3 protein. The profile shows hundreds of thousands of distinct CDR3 sequences, around a third of them singletons. This sample was taken from a study of T cell repertoires in cytomegalovirus infection. Per the germline V gene, CDR1 is LNHDA and CDR2 is SQIVND (reference sequence). The CDR3 is 13 residues long. Trimming cost V 9 bases and J 4 bases, with 15 bases left between them. The sequenced sample was cultured PBMCs, obtained from culture after CMV antigen stimulation. The chain employs TRBV19 and TRBJ2-5; the D gene is possibly TRBD1 (6 bases). The clonotype comes from a human donor in good health (CMV status not recorded). Some clones in this sample may be carry-over from other donors' samples. CDR3 coding DNA: TGTGCCAGCTCGGACAGACCTGGAGAGACCCAGTACTTC. Translated, it gives CASSDRPGETQYF.